The source of this TCR beta chain is a study of shared clonotypes between healthy human individuals. Across the study: Researchers drew samples from a couple of women and a few men aged 18 to 49.

Ten immunoSEQ deep assay plates were used to sequence the DNA of unsorted PBMCs. The table came from immunoSEQ multiplex PCR; TCRdb's copy has only in-frame clones and leaves some out. The sample contains some 480,000 clones, around 80% of which appear only once. This clone was picked up a small number of times. Its specificity is not known. Regarding the study as a whole: Sampling was confined to blood; repertoires within tissues likely differ. Sequencing depth was predicted to influence how clonotypes are shared among donors.

The CDR3 loop spans 13 amino acids. Germline values: CDR1 LGHNA, CDR2 YSLEER. The chain carries TRBV4-3 and TRBJ2-5; D remains unclear. Matching the DNA end better, TRBJ2-7 makes the J call doubtful. Sequenced input: PBMCs. This TCR was recovered from a woman aged 40 to 55 in good health. Some clones in this sample may be carry-over from other donors' samples. For the CDR3, the DNA is TGCGCCAGCAGCCAAGAGGTAGGGCCCGAGCAGTACTTC. Protein product: CASSQEVGPEQYF.